The 5 T cell receptor beta chains in this list originate from one sample, sequenced in a study of molecular identifiers for immune sequencing clone quantification. One entry per CDR3 protein results from TCRdb running MiXCR on the PCR reads. The table lists tens of thousands of distinct CDR3 sequences, almost 25% of them singletons. Specimen: naive CD8+ T cells from blood, with Jurkat cell RNA spiked in. Documented subset: FACS-sorted CD8+CD4-CCR7+CD45RA+ naive T cells. The receptors shown here come from a human donor in good health. Some libraries in this study had Jurkat cell RNA spiked in.

The DNA for the CDR3 is TGTGCCAGCAGCTTAGGGTTAAATGAAAAACTGTTTTTT. As protein: CASSLGLNEKLFF. The gene calls are TRBV7-9 and TRBJ1-4; D call uncertain. Trimming pared 1 base from V and 5 bases from J, leaving 5 bases between. The CDR3 is 13 residues long. The germline V gene encodes CDR1 SEHNR and CDR2 FQNEAQ (reference sequence).

The V call is TRBV20-1, the J call TRBJ2-5; 9 positions match TRBD2. V gave up 0 bases and J gave up 2 bases; unmatched junction bases: 13. Germline V CDR1 and CDR2: DFQATT, SNEGSKA (reference sequence). CDR3 length equals 18 residues. CDR3 in amino acids: CSARDRGLAGVYQETQYF. The CDR3 DNA reads as TGCAGTGCTAGAGATAGGGGATTAGCGGGAGTTTATCAAGAGACCCAGTACTTC.

As regards this clonotype: This sequence may be a read error, since a much larger clone differs from it by one base. The V and J genes are TRBV24-1 and TRBJ2-1; 7 nucleotides agree with TRBD2. V lost 3 bases and J lost 5; bases outside the gene matches: 9. The CDR3 runs 16 residues. Germline CDR1 is KGHDR and CDR2 is SFDVKD. CDR3 nucleotides: TGTGCCACCAGTGATCGGAATCCTAGCGGAAACAATGAGCAGTTCTTC. Translating it yields CATSDRNPSGNNEQFF.

This clonotype has only a few counts. The rearrangement joins TRBV27 to TRBJ2-7, with TRBD1 identical over 9 bases. This CDR3 is 15 amino acids long. Germline CDR1 MNHEY, CDR2 SMNVEV (reference sequence). J was trimmed by 6 bases and V by 5 bases; bases with no gene match: 11. The DNA for the CDR3 is TGTGCCAGCAGTGGGACGGGACAGGGTTTGGGCGAGCAGTACTTC. Amino acid sequence: CASSGTGQGLGEQYF.

Details on this clonotype: A much larger clone is a single base away; this may be a read error. This chain links TRBV3-1 with TRBJ1-5; TRBD1 is a possible D gene (6 bases). The CDR3 totals 14 residues. V was trimmed by 4 bases and J by 10 bases, leaving 17 bases between them. CDR1 and CDR2 (germline): LGHDT, YNNKEL (reference sequence). The CDR3 DNA follows: TGTGCCAGCAGCCGAGATTGGCAGGGGTACCCCCAGCATTTT. Translated: CASSRDWQGYPQHF.